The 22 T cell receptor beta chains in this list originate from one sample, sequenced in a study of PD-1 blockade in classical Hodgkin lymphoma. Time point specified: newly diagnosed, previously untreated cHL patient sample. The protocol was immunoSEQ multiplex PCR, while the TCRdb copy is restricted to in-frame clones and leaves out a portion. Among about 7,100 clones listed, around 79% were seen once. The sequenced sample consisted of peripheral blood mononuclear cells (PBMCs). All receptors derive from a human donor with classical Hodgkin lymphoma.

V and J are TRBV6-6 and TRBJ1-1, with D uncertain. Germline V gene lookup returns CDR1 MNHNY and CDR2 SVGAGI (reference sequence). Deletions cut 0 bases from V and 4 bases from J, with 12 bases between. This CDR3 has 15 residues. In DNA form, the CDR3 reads TGTGCCAGCAGTTACTCGTTGAGGTTGGGCACTGAAGCTTTCTTT. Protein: CASSYSLRLGTEAFF.

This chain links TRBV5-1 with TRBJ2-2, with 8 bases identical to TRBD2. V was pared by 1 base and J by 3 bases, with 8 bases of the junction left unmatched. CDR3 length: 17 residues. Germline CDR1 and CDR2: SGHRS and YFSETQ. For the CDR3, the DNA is TGCGCCAGCAGCTTGCAGCCAGCGGGGGTTGACACCGGGGAGCTGTTTTTT. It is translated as CASSLQPAGVDTGELFF.

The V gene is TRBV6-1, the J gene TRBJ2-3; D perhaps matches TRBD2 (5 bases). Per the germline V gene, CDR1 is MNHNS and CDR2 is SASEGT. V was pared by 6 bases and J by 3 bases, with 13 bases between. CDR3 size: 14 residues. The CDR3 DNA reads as TGTGCCAGCAGCCCCCTCAGAGGGACAGATACGCAGTATTTT. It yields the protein CASSPLRGTDTQYF.

The CDR3 here is CASSFSGQDGYTF. CDR3 nucleotides: TGTGCCAGCAGTTTTTCAGGGCAAGATGGCTACACCTTC. The V call is TRBV6-1, the J call TRBJ1-2; tentative D call: TRBD1 (5 bases). Germline assignment: CDR1 MNHNS and CDR2 SASEGT. The CDR3 extends over 13 amino acids. Trimming shortened V by 5 bases and J by 6 bases, and 13 bases separated the two germline ends.

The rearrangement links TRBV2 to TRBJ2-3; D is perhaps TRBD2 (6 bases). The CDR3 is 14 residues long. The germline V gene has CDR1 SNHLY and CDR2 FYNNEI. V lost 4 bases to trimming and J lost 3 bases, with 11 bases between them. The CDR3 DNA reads TGTGCCAGCAGTGCCCTAGCGCAGACAGATACGCAGTATTTT. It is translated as CASSALAQTDTQYF.

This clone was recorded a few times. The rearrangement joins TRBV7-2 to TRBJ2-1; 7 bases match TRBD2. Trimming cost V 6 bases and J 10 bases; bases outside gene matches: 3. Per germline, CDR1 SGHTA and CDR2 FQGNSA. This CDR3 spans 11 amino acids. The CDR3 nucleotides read TGTGCCAGCAGATTCGGGGGGGAGCAGTTCTTC. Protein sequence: CASRFGGEQFF.

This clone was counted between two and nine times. CDR3 nucleotide sequence: TGTGCCAGCAGCTCCGGGACTAGCTCTTACAATGAGCAGTTCTTC. Translated, it gives CASSSGTSSYNEQFF. J is TRBJ2-1 and V is TRBV28; 9 bases line up with TRBD2. The CDR3 is 15 residues long. Germline V gene data show CDR1 as MDHEN and CDR2 as SYDVKM. Trimming removed 6 bases from V and 4 bases from J; junction bases left unmatched: 7.

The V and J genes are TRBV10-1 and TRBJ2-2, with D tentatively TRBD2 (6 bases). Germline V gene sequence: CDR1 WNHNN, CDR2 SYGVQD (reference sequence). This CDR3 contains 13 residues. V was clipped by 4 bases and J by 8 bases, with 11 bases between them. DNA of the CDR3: TGCGCCAGCAGTGGGGACTTTCCTGGGGAGCTGTTTTTT. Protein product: CASSGDFPGELFF.

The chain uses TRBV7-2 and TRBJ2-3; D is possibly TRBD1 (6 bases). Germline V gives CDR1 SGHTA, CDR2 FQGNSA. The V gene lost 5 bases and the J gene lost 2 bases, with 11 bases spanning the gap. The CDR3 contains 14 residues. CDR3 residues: CASSPRDTTDTQYF. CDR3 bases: TGTGCCAGCAGCCCCCGGGACACCACAGATACGCAGTATTTT.

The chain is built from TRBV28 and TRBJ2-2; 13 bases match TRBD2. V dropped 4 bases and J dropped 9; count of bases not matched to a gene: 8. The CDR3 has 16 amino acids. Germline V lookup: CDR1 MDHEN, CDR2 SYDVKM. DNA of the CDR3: TGTGCCAGCAGTTCCCGACTAGCGGGAGGCCTCAGGGAGCTGTTTTTT. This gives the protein CASSSRLAGGLRELFF.

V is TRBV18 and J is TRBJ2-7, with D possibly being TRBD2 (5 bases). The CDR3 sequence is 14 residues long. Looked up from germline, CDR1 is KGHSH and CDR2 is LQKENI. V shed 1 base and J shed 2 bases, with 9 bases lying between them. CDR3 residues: CASSPLSETYEQYF. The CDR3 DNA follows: TGTGCCAGCTCACCACTTAGCGAAACCTACGAGCAGTACTTC.

CDR3: CASSSNPGLAGEEAEQFF. The CDR3 DNA follows: TGTGCCAGCAGCTCCAATCCGGGACTAGCGGGAGAAGAAGCGGAGCAGTTCTTC. This chain joins TRBV9 and TRBJ2-1; TRBD2 agrees at 14 bases. After removal of 4 bases from V and 10 bases from J, the junction contained 16 bases not matched to a gene. The CDR3 consists of 18 residues. The germline gives CDR1 SGDLS, CDR2 YYNGEE.

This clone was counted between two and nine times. The CDR3: CASSPRQAPGLEYF. The CDR3 bases are TGTGCCAGCAGTCCTCGACAGGCTCCGGGACTGGAGTACTTC. This chain connects TRBV2 to TRBJ2-7; D is possibly TRBD1 or TRBD2 (6 bases each). The CDR3 runs to 14 residues. Trimming removed 5 bases at V and 11 bases at J, with 22 bases between. CDR1 is SNHLY, CDR2 FYNNEI, per germline.

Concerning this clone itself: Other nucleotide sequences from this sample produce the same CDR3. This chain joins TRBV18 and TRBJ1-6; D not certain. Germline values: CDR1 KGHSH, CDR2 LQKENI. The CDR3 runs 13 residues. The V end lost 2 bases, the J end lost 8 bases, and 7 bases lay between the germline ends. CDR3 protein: CASSPTRDSPLHF. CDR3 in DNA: TGTGCCAGCTCACCAACCAGAGATTCACCCCTCCACTTT.

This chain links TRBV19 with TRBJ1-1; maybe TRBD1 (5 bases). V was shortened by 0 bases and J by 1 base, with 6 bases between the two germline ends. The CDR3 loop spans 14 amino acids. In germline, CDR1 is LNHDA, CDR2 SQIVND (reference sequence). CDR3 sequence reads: CASSIDRANTEAFF. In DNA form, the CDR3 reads TGTGCCAGTAGTATAGACAGGGCGAACACTGAAGCTTTCTTT.

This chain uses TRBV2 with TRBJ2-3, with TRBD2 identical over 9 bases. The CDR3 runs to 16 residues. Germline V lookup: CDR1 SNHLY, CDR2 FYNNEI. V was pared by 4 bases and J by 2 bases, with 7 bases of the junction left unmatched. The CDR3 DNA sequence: TGTGCCAGCAGTGCTGGGGCGGGGGGGCTCACAGATACGCAGTATTTT. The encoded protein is CASSAGAGGLTDTQYF.

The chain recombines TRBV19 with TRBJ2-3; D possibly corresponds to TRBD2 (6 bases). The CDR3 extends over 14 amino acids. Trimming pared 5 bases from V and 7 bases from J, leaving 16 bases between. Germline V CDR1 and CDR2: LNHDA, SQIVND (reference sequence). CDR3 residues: CASSSRRDSYTQYF. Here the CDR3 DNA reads TGTGCCAGTAGTTCTCGCCGGGACTCATATACGCAGTATTTT.

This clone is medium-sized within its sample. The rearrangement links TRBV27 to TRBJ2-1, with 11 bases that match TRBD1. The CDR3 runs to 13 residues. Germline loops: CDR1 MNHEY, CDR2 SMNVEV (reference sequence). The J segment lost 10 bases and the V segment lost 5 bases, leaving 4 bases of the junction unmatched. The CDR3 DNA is TGTGCCAGCAGTGGGACAGGGGGATACGAGCAGTTCTTC. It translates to CASSGTGGYEQFF.

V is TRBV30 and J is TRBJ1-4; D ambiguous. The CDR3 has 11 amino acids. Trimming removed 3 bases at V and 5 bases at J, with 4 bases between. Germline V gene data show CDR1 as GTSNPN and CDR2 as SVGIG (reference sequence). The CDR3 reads CAWRENEKLFF. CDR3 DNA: TGTGCCTGGAGGGAAAATGAAAAACTGTTTTTT. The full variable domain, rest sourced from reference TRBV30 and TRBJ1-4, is SQTIHQWPATLVQPVGSPLSLECTVEGTSNPNLYWYRQAAGRGLQLLFYSVGIGQISSEVPQNLSASRPQDRQFILSSKKLLLSDSGFYLCAWRENEKLFFGSGTQLSVL.

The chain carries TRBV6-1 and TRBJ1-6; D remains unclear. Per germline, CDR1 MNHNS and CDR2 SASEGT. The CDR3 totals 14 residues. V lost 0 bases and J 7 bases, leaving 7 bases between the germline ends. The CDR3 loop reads CASSEARLNSPLHF. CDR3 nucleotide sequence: TGTGCCAGCAGTGAAGCAAGGTTAAATTCACCCCTCCACTTT.

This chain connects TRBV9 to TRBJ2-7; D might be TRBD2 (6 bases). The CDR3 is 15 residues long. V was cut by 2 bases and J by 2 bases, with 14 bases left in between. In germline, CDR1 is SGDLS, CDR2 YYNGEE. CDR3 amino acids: CASSVGLAGTYEQYF. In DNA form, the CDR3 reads TGTGCCAGCAGCGTGGGACTGGCGGGAACCTACGAGCAGTACTTC.

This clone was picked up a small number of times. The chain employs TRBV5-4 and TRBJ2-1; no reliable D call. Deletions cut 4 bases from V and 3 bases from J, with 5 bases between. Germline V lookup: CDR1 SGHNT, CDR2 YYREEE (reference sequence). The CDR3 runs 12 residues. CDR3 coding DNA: TGTGCCAGCAGCCCGGACTACAATGAGCAGTTCTTC. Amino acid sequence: CASSPDYNEQFF.